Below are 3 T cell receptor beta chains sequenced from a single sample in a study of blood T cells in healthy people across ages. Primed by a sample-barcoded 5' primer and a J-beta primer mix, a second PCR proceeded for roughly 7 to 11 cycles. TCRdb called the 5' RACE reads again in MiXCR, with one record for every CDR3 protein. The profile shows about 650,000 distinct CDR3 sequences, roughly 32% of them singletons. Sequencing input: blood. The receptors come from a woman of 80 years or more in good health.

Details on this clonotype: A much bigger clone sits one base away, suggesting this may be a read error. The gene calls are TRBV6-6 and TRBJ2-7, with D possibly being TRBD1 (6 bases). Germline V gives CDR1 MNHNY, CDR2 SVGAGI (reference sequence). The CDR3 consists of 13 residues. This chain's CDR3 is CAHSTGSSYEQYF. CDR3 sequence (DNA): TGTGCTCACAGCACAGGGAGCTCCTACGAGCAGTACTTC.

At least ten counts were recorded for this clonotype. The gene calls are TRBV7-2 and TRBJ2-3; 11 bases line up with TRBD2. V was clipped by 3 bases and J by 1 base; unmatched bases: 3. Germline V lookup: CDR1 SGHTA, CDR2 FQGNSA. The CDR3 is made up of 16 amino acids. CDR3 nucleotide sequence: TGTGCCAGCAGCTTTAGCGGGGGGGCCCGCACAGATACGCAGTATTTT. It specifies CASSFSGGARTDTQYF.

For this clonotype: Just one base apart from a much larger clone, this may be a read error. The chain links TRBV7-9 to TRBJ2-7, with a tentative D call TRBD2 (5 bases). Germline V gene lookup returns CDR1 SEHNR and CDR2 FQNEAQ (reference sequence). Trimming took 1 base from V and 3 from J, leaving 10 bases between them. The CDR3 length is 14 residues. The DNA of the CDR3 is TGTGCCAGCAGCTTAGGGACTCACGTCTACGAGCAGTACTTC. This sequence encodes CASSLGTHVYEQYF.